The 16 T cell receptor beta chains below all came from one sample that was sequenced in a study of blood T cells in healthy people across ages. With a J-beta primer mix and a sample-barcoded 5' primer, a second PCR ran about 7 to 12 cycles. TCRdb reprocessed the 5' RACE reads with MiXCR, giving one entry per CDR3 protein. The data contain 1,500,000 or so distinct CDR3 sequences, under 55% of them singletons. Sequences were obtained from blood. The source of these receptors is a woman between 18 and 29 years old in good health.

The rearrangement links TRBV15 to TRBJ1-6; unclear D gene. The CDR3 extends over 13 amino acids. V was clipped by 5 bases and J by 9 bases, with 11 bases between them. The germline gives CDR1 LNHNV, CDR2 YYDKDF (reference sequence). DNA of the CDR3: TGTGCCACCAGCGGAAACAAGTTTTCACCCCTCCACTTT. Translating gives CATSGNKFSPLHF. The entire variable domain, with the rest obtained from reference TRBV15 and TRBJ1-6, is as follows: DAMVIQNPRYQVTQFGKPVTLSCSQTLNHNVMYWYQQKSSQAPKLLFHYYDKDFNNEADTPDNFQSRRPNTSFCFLDIRSPGLGDTAMYLCATSGNKFSPLHFGNGTRLTVT.

This clonotype has more than one count but fewer than ten. The rearrangement uses TRBV10-3 and TRBJ1-5; D call uncertain. V was pared by 4 bases and J by 1 base, with 8 bases between. The CDR3 is 14 residues long. Germline-derived CDR1 and CDR2 are ENHRY and SYGVKD. The CDR3 DNA is TGTGCCATCAGTGGAACGGACAGCAATCAGCCCCAGCATTTT. It specifies CAISGTDSNQPQHF.

This clonotype was seen ten or more times. The rearrangement uses TRBV20-1 and TRBJ2-7; TRBD2 might be the D (6 bases). Germline V gives CDR1 DFQATT, CDR2 SNEGSKA (reference sequence). This CDR3 has 12 residues. The V gene lost 7 bases and the J gene lost 4 bases, with 14 bases spanning the gap. For the CDR3, the DNA is TGCAGTGGAAGACTAGGGGAGTACGAGCAGTACTTC. This codes for CSGRLGEYEQYF.

The CDR3 reads CSARTSGRMNTQYF. CDR3 sequence (DNA): TGCAGTGCGCGGACTAGCGGGAGGATGAATACGCAGTATTTT. V and J are TRBV20-1 and TRBJ2-3; 14 positions match TRBD2. Unmatched junction bases numbered 6, after V lost 6 bases and J lost 7 bases. The germline CDR1 and CDR2 sequences are DFQATT and SNEGSKA (reference sequence). The CDR3 is made up of 14 amino acids.

The J gene is TRBJ2-3, the V gene TRBV4-1; TRBD2 is a possible D gene (5 bases). V was trimmed by 2 bases and J by 7 bases, leaving 16 bases between them. This CDR3 contains 15 residues. Looked up from germline, CDR1 is MGHRA and CDR2 is YSYEKL. CDR3 nucleotide sequence: TGCGCCAGCAGCCAACCCTTAGGTCGGGGAAATACGCAGTATTTT. Translated: CASSQPLGRGNTQYF.

The rearrangement links TRBV21-1 to TRBJ1-6. TRBV21-1 is marked as a pseudogene. The CDR3 length is 14 residues. The DNA of the CDR3 is TGTGCCAGCAGGGAAAGCTCGGGGAATTCACCCCTCCACTTT. Its protein product is CASRESSGNSPLHF.

This clonotype has a handful of counts. The J gene is TRBJ1-2, the V gene TRBV6-6, with D possibly being TRBD1 (6 bases). CDR3 length: 13 residues. In germline, CDR1 is MNHNY, CDR2 SVGAGI (reference sequence). V shed 7 bases and J shed 2 bases, with 11 bases lying between them. The chain's CDR3 is CASTLRGNYGYTF. The CDR3, as DNA: TGTGCCAGCACCCTAAGGGGGAACTATGGCTACACCTTC.

This clonotype was detected only a few times. The CDR3 DNA follows: TGCGCCAGCAGCCAGCGCGGCCCATTGAATTCACCCCTCCACTTT. Protein sequence: CASSQRGPLNSPLHF. The chain carries TRBV4-1 and TRBJ1-6; D is unresolved. CDR1 is MGHRA, CDR2 YSYEKL, per germline. The CDR3 is 15 amino acids. V gave up 3 bases and J gave up 7 bases, with 13 bases separating them.

Notes on this clonotype: At one end, the junction sequence differs from germline, possibly due to a read error. The CDR3 region has the DNA TGCGCCAGCAGCTCTGAGCCAAGCAGTCAGCCCCAGCATTTT. As protein: CASSSEPSSQPQHF. The chain combines TRBV5-1 with TRBJ1-5; the D is unclear. Germline loops: CDR1 SGHRS, CDR2 YFSETQ. The CDR3 consists of 14 residues.

This clonotype was counted many times. This chain uses TRBV20-1 with TRBJ2-7; TRBD1 agrees at 11 bases. The germline gives CDR1 DFQATT, CDR2 SNEGSKA (reference sequence). This CDR3 has 15 amino acids. V lost 2 bases, J lost 2 bases, and 5 bases stayed unmatched. In nucleotides, the CDR3 is TGCAGTGCTAGACCCGGACAGGGGGCCGCCTACGAGCAGTACTTC. Protein: CSARPGQGAAYEQYF.

The chain links TRBV6-5 to TRBJ1-1; tentative D call: TRBD1 (6 bases). Germline V gives CDR1 MNHEY, CDR2 SVGAGI. V dropped 5 bases and J dropped 3 bases, with 22 bases sitting between them. CDR3 length: 17 residues. The CDR3: CASSHPRRGGLDTEAFF. As DNA, the CDR3 is TGTGCCAGCAGTCACCCTCGCAGGGGCGGTTTGGACACTGAAGCTTTCTTT.

This clonotype has a handful of counts. This chain connects TRBV9 to TRBJ1-1; unclear D gene. Germline CDR1 and CDR2: SGDLS and YYNGEE. The CDR3 runs 11 residues. Trimming took off 4 bases at V and 5 bases at J, with 6 bases between the two ends. DNA for the CDR3: TGTGCCAGCAGCCCCCAAACTGAAGCTTTCTTT. As protein: CASSPQTEAFF.

There are a few counts of this clonotype. The gene calls are TRBV11-2 and TRBJ2-3, with D unresolved. The CDR3 covers 14 residues. Germline-derived CDR1 and CDR2 are SGHAT and FQNNGV. Trimming shortened V by 4 bases and J by 2 bases, and 10 bases separated the two germline ends. CDR3 in amino acids: CASSSRAHTDTQYF. The CDR3, as DNA: TGTGCCAGCAGCTCCCGGGCCCACACAGATACGCAGTATTTT.

The rearrangement uses TRBV10-3 and TRBJ2-1, with a weak D call TRBD2 (6 bases). Germline-derived CDR1 and CDR2 are ENHRY and SYGVKD. The germline V and J ends were trimmed by 4 bases and 8 bases, with 18 bases remaining between them. The CDR3 sequence is 15 residues long. The CDR3 spells CAISARDFSVYEQFF. CDR3 DNA sequence: TGTGCCATCAGTGCCCGGGACTTTAGCGTCTATGAGCAGTTCTTC.

This clonotype appeared many times. This CDR3 is CSAQGLAEYNEQFF. The DNA for the CDR3 is TGCAGTGCCCAGGGACTAGCGGAATACAATGAGCAGTTCTTC. This sequence joins TRBV20-1 and TRBJ2-1; 11 positions match TRBD2. V lost 6 bases to trimming and J lost 4 bases; unmatched junction nucleotides: 5. This CDR3 comprises 14 residues. Germline V gives CDR1 DFQATT, CDR2 SNEGSKA (reference sequence).

The sample holds one count of this clonotype. CDR3 sequence reads: CASSLAGLPGQPQHF. The CDR3 nucleotides read TGCGCCAGCAGCTTGGCCGGGTTGCCCGGTCAGCCCCAGCATTTT. The chain is built from TRBV5-1 and TRBJ1-5; D not resolved. V lost 0 bases to trimming and J lost 6 bases, with 13 bases between them. The CDR3 sequence is 15 residues long. The germline V gene has CDR1 SGHRS and CDR2 YFSETQ.